This T cell receptor beta chain derives from a study of radiation and T cells in renal cell carcinoma. Whole-study results and caveats: Top 100 clonotypes averaged about 50% in irradiated versus about 43% in nephrectomy-only tumors. Compared with controls, irradiated tumors had more, larger dominant CDR3 motifs. Only small tumor regions of 0.8 to 1 g were sampled.

The V gene's germline CDR1 is SGHKS and CDR2 YYEKEE (reference sequence). Losses at the gene ends were 3 bases for V and 4 bases for J; bases not matched to a gene: 5. This CDR3 has 15 residues. The repertoire was sequenced with immunoSEQ multiplex PCR; TCRdb's copy has only in-frame clones and lacks some. The sample lists some 25,000 clones; 58% were seen once. Remarks on this clone: Its antigen is as yet unknown.

Treatment meaning: treatment-naive control, cytoreductive nephrectomy. Control tumors came from a few females and about ten males, aged roughly 35 to 90. The sequence came from a man in his forties with renal cell carcinoma. The starting material was tumor tissue, obtained from a patient whose treatment was nephrectomy without radiotherapy. V and J are TRBV5-5 and TRBJ1-5; 9 positions agree with TRBD1. This CDR3 reads CASSSVGQGNQPQHF. The CDR3, as DNA: TGTGCCAGCAGCTCTGTAGGACAGGGGAATCAGCCCCAGCATTTT.